This T cell receptor (beta chain) emerged from a study of blood T cell repertoires in COVID-19. In terms of age and location, participants ranged from roughly 18 to 100 years and lived in around 22 US areas. In assigning cohorts, the study relied on participant-reported clinical history. The V gene end was trimmed by 1 base and the J gene end by 5 bases; junction bases not matched to a gene: 7. The CDR3 has 16 amino acids. Germline V gene lookup returns CDR1 LGHDT and CDR2 YNNKEL (reference sequence). Source study methods: Estimated nucleated cell counts came from reference gene primer amplification. The repertoire was sequenced with immunoSEQ multiplex PCR; TCRdb's copy has only in-frame clones and lacks some. V and J calls and clone size are given by that table; D and trimming were obtained from the DNA. The sample consists of a few hundred thousand clones, around 84% of them appearing once.

Sample: PBMCs or T cells enriched from blood (not recorded which). The clonotype originates from a young man with acute COVID-19. The chain carries TRBV3-1 (or the pseudogene TRBV3-2) and TRBJ1-4, with 7 bases fitting TRBD1. The CDR3 DNA is TGTGCCAGCAGCCAAGGGGCCGGGACAGAAAATGAAAAACTGTTTTTT. It codes for CASSQGAGTENEKLFF.